The entry that follows covers one T cell receptor beta chain sequence. While the first cohort had over 650 subjects, the donors belonged to the separate validation cohort of about 110 subjects. Data came from immunoSEQ multiplex PCR; TCRdb stores just in-frame clones and leaves some out. The repertoire holds approximately 210,000 clones, around 90% seen once, with 2.9% in the top ten. Germline assignment: CDR1 SGHVS and CDR2 FNYEAQ. This CDR3 has 14 amino acids. V lost 5 bases to trimming and J lost 8 bases, with 15 bases between them. The data were obtained in a study of cytomegalovirus exposure and HLA in healthy donors.

The gene calls are TRBV7-6 and TRBJ1-4, with D maybe TRBD1 (5 bases). The sequence was collected from a woman younger than 30 in good health and CMV-seronegative. The sequenced material came from PBMCs. The CDR3 loop is CASSPARVVEKLFF. As DNA, the CDR3 is TGTGCCAGCAGCCCAGCCAGGGTGGTAGAAAAACTGTTTTTT.